This T cell receptor beta chain was captured by sequencing in a study of blood T cell repertoires in COVID-19. On the study more broadly: The United States, Italy and Spain supplied acute and convalescent COVID-19 samples. From T cells, B-cell-depleted T cells, or PBMCs came the material, which was cDNA or gDNA.

Authors' data handling: Using reference gene primer amplification, nucleated cell counts were estimated. Repertoires were generated with immunoSEQ multiplex PCR, while TCRdb's copy carries only in-frame clones and drops some. D and trimming were read from the DNA, whereas the V and J calls and clone size are those reported in that table. The repertoire has fewer than 250,000 clones, approximately 85% of them found once; the top ten carry approximately 4.5%. CDR3 length: 14 amino acids. The ends were cut back, 2 bases at V and 3 bases at J, with 13 bases in the middle. Per the germline V gene, CDR1 is SQVTM and CDR2 is ANQGSEA.

The origin of this receptor is a woman aged 70-85 years with acute or convalescent COVID-19. The chain joins TRBV29-1 to TRBJ1-1, with unresolved D. The sequenced sample consisted of peripheral blood. CDR3 sequence: CSVETLLRDTEAFF. The CDR3 nucleotides are TGCAGCGTTGAAACTCTCCTCCGGGACACTGAAGCTTTCTTT.